The text below deals with one TCR beta chain. Original methodology: Quantification of nucleated cells was approximated via reference gene primer amplification. The method was immunoSEQ multiplex PCR; TCRdb's version includes in-frame clones alone and lacks a portion of them. That table supplies the V and J calls and clone size; D and trimming were determined from the DNA. This repertoire shows some 120,000 clones, around three quarters found once; its top ten account for under 45%. This sample stems from a study of blood T cell repertoires in COVID-19. At the level of the study: Material from acute and convalescent COVID-19 was sourced from the United States, Italy and Spain. T cells, B-cell-depleted T cells, or PBMCs provided the cDNA or gDNA that served as material.

Per germline, CDR1 SQVTM and CDR2 ANQGSEA. V gave up 6 bases and J gave up 9 bases; unmatched junction bases: 15. The CDR3 extends over 16 amino acids. The material sequenced was peripheral blood. The gene calls are TRBV29-1 and TRBJ2-1; TRBD2 agrees at 12 bases. The TCR comes from a man in his forties with active or convalescent COVID-19. As DNA, the CDR3 is TGCAGCGTAGACCTGACTAGCGGGAGAGGGGTTGGTGAGCAGTTCTTC. The encoded protein is CSVDLTSGRGVGEQFF.